Presented here are 25 T cell receptor beta chains from one specimen sequenced in a study of control samples from healthy donors and cancer patients. The method was immunoSEQ multiplex PCR; TCRdb's version includes in-frame clones alone and lacks a portion of them. This table has about 12,000 clones, 94% appearing once. Sequencing was carried out using PBMCs. The receptor set was obtained from an older man with head and neck cancer.

The J gene is TRBJ1-2, the V gene TRBV10-3; no clear D gene. The CDR3 totals 11 residues. Germline V gives CDR1 ENHRY, CDR2 SYGVKD. V lost 3 bases and J 7 bases, leaving 6 bases between the germline ends. The CDR3 protein is CAISEGRGYTF. The CDR3 DNA follows: TGTGCCATCAGTGAAGGACGTGGCTACACCTTC.

The chain joins TRBV2 to TRBJ1-6, with D perhaps TRBD1 (5 bases). The germline gives CDR1 SNHLY, CDR2 FYNNEI. V was trimmed by 6 bases and J by 10 bases, leaving 10 bases between them. This CDR3 spans 12 amino acids. The CDR3 loop is CASRVRGSPLHF. Here the CDR3 DNA reads TGTGCCAGCAGAGTCCGGGGGTCACCCCTCCACTTT.

The chain recombines TRBV27 with TRBJ2-7; tentative D call: TRBD1 (6 bases). There are 15 residues in the CDR3. CDR1 and CDR2 (germline): MNHEY, SMNVEV (reference sequence). The V end was cut by 5 bases, the J end by 0 bases, with 14 bases between. CDR3 sequence: CASSISGVGSYEQYF. CDR3 coding DNA: TGTGCCAGCAGTATCTCAGGGGTTGGCTCCTACGAGCAGTACTTC.

V is TRBV6-6 and J is TRBJ2-3; a weak D match, TRBD2 (6 bases). Germline V gene lookup returns CDR1 MNHNY and CDR2 SVGAGI (reference sequence). This CDR3 spans 12 amino acids. V was cut by 4 bases and J by 5 bases, with 7 bases left in between. The CDR3 DNA is TGTGCCAGCAGTTTGGGAGGAGATACGCAGTATTTT. This sequence encodes CASSLGGDTQYF.

The chain combines TRBV25-1 with TRBJ2-1; 10 bases agree with TRBD1. Germline V gives CDR1 MGHDK, CDR2 SYGVNS. The CDR3 has 15 residues. V lost 4 bases and J lost 4; bases outside the gene matches: 4. The CDR3 DNA reads as TGTGCCAGCAGTGCCCGACAGGGGGCATACAATGAGCAGTTCTTC. Amino acids: CASSARQGAYNEQFF.

The V gene is TRBV11-1, the J gene TRBJ1-1; TRBD1 matches at 7 bases. Germline lookup yields CDR1 SGHAT and CDR2 FQDESV (reference sequence). This CDR3 is built from 12 residues. With V trimmed by 5 bases and J by 11 bases, 8 bases remained unmatched. The CDR3 sequence is CASSPRTGAAFF. The CDR3 DNA follows: TGTGCCAGCAGCCCACGGACAGGCGCGGCTTTCTTT.

The chain recombines TRBV7-9 with TRBJ2-7, with a weak D call TRBD1 (5 bases). The germline V gene encodes CDR1 SEHNR and CDR2 FQNEAQ (reference sequence). Trimming took 1 base from V and 6 from J, leaving 10 bases between them. The CDR3 length is 13 residues. The CDR3 sequence is CASSLGQGFEQYF. In DNA form, the CDR3 reads TGTGCCAGCAGCTTAGGGCAGGGCTTCGAGCAGTACTTC. Full variable domain (outside the CDR3, taken from reference TRBV7-9 and TRBJ2-7): DTGVSQNPRHKITKRGQNVTFRCDPISEHNRLYWYRQTLGQGPEFLTYFQNEAQLEKSRLLSDRFSAERPKGSFSTLEIQRTEQGDSAMYLCASSLGQGFEQYFGPGTRLTVT.

This clone was detected once. V is TRBV7-2 and J is TRBJ2-3, with a weak D call TRBD2 (7 bases). Trimming left V 5 bases short and J 2 bases short, with 17 bases between. Germline CDR1 and CDR2: SGHTA and FQGNSA. CDR3 length: 16 residues. The CDR3 nucleotides read TGTGCCAGCAGCATCTCAGGGGACTACAACACAGATACGCAGTATTTT. Translated: CASSISGDYNTDTQYF.

This clone was observed a single time. The chain employs TRBV6-1 and TRBJ2-5; 8 bases align to TRBD2. Germline V gene lookup returns CDR1 MNHNS and CDR2 SASEGT. After removal of 6 bases from V and 6 bases from J, the junction contained 15 bases not matched to a gene. The CDR3 is 16 residues long. CDR3 sequence reads: CASREFSSGSRKTQYF. The DNA of the CDR3 is TGTGCCAGCAGGGAATTCAGCAGCGGGAGTAGAAAGACCCAGTACTTC.

J is TRBJ2-1 and V is TRBV7-3; 9 nucleotides agree with TRBD2. CDR3 length equals 14 residues. Germline-derived CDR1 and CDR2 are SGHTA and FQGTGA. V gave up 6 bases and J gave up 5 bases; unmatched junction bases: 5. In DNA, the CDR3 is TGTGCCAGCAGGGCGGGAGGGTCCCACAATGAGCAGTTCTTC. Translation: CASRAGGSHNEQFF. Full variable domain (rest looked up from reference TRBV7-3 and TRBJ2-1): GAGVSQTPSNKVTEKGKYVELRCDPISGHTALYWYRQSLGQGPEFLIYFQGTGAADDSGLPNDRFFAVRPEGSVSTLKIQRTERGDSAVYLCASRAGGSHNEQFFGPGTRLTVL.

This chain joins TRBV3-1 (or the pseudogene TRBV3-2) and TRBJ2-7; the match to TRBD2 covers 7 bases. Germline V gene lookup returns CDR1 LGHDT and CDR2 YNNKEL (reference sequence). The CDR3 is made up of 15 amino acids. Trimming at V came to 4 bases and at J to 1 base, leaving 7 bases not matched to a gene. CDR3 residues: CASSPLGGSSYEQYF. The CDR3 DNA is TGTGCCAGCAGCCCCCTGGGGGGGTCTTCCTACGAGCAGTACTTC.

This sequence joins TRBV6-2 or TRBV6-3 and TRBJ1-2, with D unclear. The germline V gene encodes CDR1 MNHEY and CDR2 SVGEGT. V was shortened by 2 bases and J by 4 bases, with 8 bases between the two germline ends. The CDR3 consists of 13 residues. The CDR3, as DNA: TGTGCCAGCAGTTACCGGATTCTCTATGGCTACACCTTC. Translation: CASSYRILYGYTF.

CDR3 coding DNA: TGTGCCAGCAGTTTGGTCAACCCCTACGAGCAGTACTTC. Protein product: CASSLVNPYEQYF. This chain uses TRBV28 with TRBJ2-7; no definite D call. Trimming removed 3 bases at V and 2 bases at J, with 8 bases between. The CDR3 runs 13 residues. Per the germline V gene, CDR1 is MDHEN and CDR2 is SYDVKM.

This chain links TRBV5-6 with TRBJ2-5; D unresolved. CDR3 length: 16 amino acids. Trimming took 3 bases from V and 4 from J, leaving 19 bases between them. Germline loops: CDR1 SGHDT, CDR2 YYEEEE. CDR3 coding DNA: TGTGCCAGCAGCTCTCAAGGGCTGGGGAAAAGAGAGACCCAGTACTTC. Translated, it gives CASSSQGLGKRETQYF. The whole variable domain, remainder taken from reference TRBV5-6 and TRBJ2-5, is DAGVTQSPTHLIKTRGQQVTLRCSPKSGHDTVSWYQQALGQGPQFIFQYYEEEERQRGNFPDRFSGHQFPNYSSELNVNALLLGDSALYLCASSSQGLGKRETQYFGPGTRLLVL.

The chain joins TRBV28 to TRBJ1-1, with 7 bases lining up with TRBD1. The CDR3 spans 13 residues. Unmatched junction bases numbered 10, after V lost 6 bases and J lost 9 bases. Germline V gives CDR1 MDHEN, CDR2 SYDVKM. CDR3 residues: CASSTPEGAKAFF. The CDR3 DNA reads TGTGCCAGCAGCACCCCCGAGGGGGCCAAAGCTTTCTTT. Combining the CDR3 with reference TRBV28 and TRBJ1-1 gives the whole variable domain DVKVTQSSRYLVKRTGEKVFLECVQDMDHENMFWYRQDPGLGLRLIYFSYDVKMKEKGDIPEGYSVSREKKERFSLILESASTNQTSMYLCASSTPEGAKAFFGQGTRLTVV.

The V gene is TRBV7-3, the J gene TRBJ2-2; 14 positions agree with TRBD2. This CDR3 contains 18 residues. The V gene's germline CDR1 is SGHTA and CDR2 FQGTGA. The ends lost 6 bases at V and 0 bases at J; junction bases unmatched: 6. Here the CDR3 reads CASSSGLAGATNTGELFF. DNA of the CDR3: TGTGCCAGCAGTTCGGGACTAGCGGGAGCTACGAACACCGGGGAGCTGTTTTTT.

This clone appeared a single time. V usage is TRBV28 and J usage is TRBJ2-6; D might be TRBD1 (5 bases). The CDR3 covers 16 residues. Trimming left V 4 bases short and J 4 bases short, with 14 bases between. Germline CDR1 MDHEN, CDR2 SYDVKM. CDR3 sequence: CASSSPQVPGANVLTF. In DNA form, the CDR3 reads TGTGCCAGCAGTTCGCCACAGGTTCCCGGGGCCAACGTCCTGACTTTC.

The chain carries TRBV19 and TRBJ1-3; D possibly corresponds to TRBD1 (6 bases). The germline CDR1 and CDR2 sequences are LNHDA and SQIVND (reference sequence). V was shortened by 6 bases and J by 0 bases, with 15 bases between the two germline ends. This CDR3 comprises 16 residues. The CDR3 spells CASRDLDRPSGNTIYF. DNA of the CDR3: TGTGCCAGTAGGGACCTAGACAGGCCCTCTGGAAACACCATATATTTT.

The chain couples TRBV10-2 to TRBJ2-2; maybe TRBD1 (5 bases). This CDR3 spans 14 amino acids. V lost 6 bases and J lost 8, with 16 bases in between. Germline CDR1 reads WSHSY; CDR2 reads SAAADI. CDR3 bases: TGCGCCAGCAGGCCCCAGGGCTCTCGGGGGGAGCTGTTTTTT. Protein sequence: CASRPQGSRGELFF.

This clone occurred once. One end of the junction is discordant with germline, which a read error may explain. This rearrangement joins TRBV6-6 to TRBJ2-7, with D perhaps TRBD1 (5 bases). The CDR3 is 12 amino acids. Germline lookup yields CDR1 MNHNY and CDR2 SVGAGI (reference sequence). This CDR3 reads CASSFADSPFHF. The CDR3 DNA follows: TGTGCCAGCAGTTTCGCAGACAGCCCGTTTCACTTC.

The rearrangement links TRBV10-2 to TRBJ2-3; D tentatively reads TRBD1 or TRBD2 (5 bases each). Germline values: CDR1 WSHSY, CDR2 SAAADI. Trimming shortened V by 0 bases and J by 0 bases, and 10 bases separated the two germline ends. CDR3 size: 16 residues. CDR3 in amino acids: CASSESGDVSTDTQYF. CDR3 in DNA: TGCGCCAGCAGTGAGTCTGGGGACGTAAGCACAGATACGCAGTATTTT.

This clone is labeled as hyperexpanded. V and J are TRBV28 and TRBJ1-1, with D possibly being TRBD1 (5 bases). The germline V gene encodes CDR1 MDHEN and CDR2 SYDVKM. Trimming removed 8 bases at V and 1 base at J, with 17 bases between. This CDR3 is built from 15 residues. CDR3 coding DNA: TGTGCCAGCGGACAATTACGGAGGGGGAACACTGAAGCTTTCTTT. Its protein is CASGQLRRGNTEAFF.

V gene TRBV5-6 combines with J gene TRBJ1-1; TRBD1 agrees at 7 bases. The CDR3 is 15 residues long. Looked up from germline, CDR1 is SGHDT and CDR2 is YYEEEE. The junction had 6 bases not matched to a gene; V was cut back by 4 bases and J by 0 bases. The CDR3 DNA reads as TGTGCCAGCAGCCTCCGACAGGGTATGAACACTGAAGCTTTCTTT. Translation: CASSLRQGMNTEAFF.

The rearrangement links TRBV7-3 to TRBJ2-5; the D gene could be TRBD1 or TRBD2 (5 bases each). Trimming removed 4 bases from V and 5 bases from J, with 14 bases in between. Germline V gives CDR1 SGHTA, CDR2 FQGTGA. The CDR3 contains 14 residues. The CDR3 protein is CASSSSGTGETQYF. The DNA of the CDR3 is TGTGCCAGCAGCTCATCCGGGACGGGGGAGACCCAGTACTTC.

V gene TRBV6-2 or TRBV6-3 combines with J gene TRBJ2-1; D uncertain. The CDR3 totals 13 residues. Per the germline V gene, CDR1 is MNHEY and CDR2 is SVGEGT. The V end was cut by 4 bases, the J end by 5 bases, with 9 bases between. CDR3 in amino acids: CASSSRWDNEQFF. CDR3 sequence (DNA): TGTGCCAGCAGTTCCCGGTGGGACAATGAGCAGTTCTTC.